Presented here are 30 T cell receptor beta chains from one specimen sequenced in a study of CD8 T cells in cerebrospinal fluid in Alzheimer's disease. TCRdb derives one entry per CDR3 protein from the 10x single-cell sequencing reads, leaving out DNA. In total, the table holds 1,500 to 2,000 distinct CDR3 sequences. Sequencing input: cerebrospinal fluid. These TCRs come from a human donor in good health.

This clonotype is deemed medium-sized by its frequency. The chain employs TRBV18 and TRBJ2-1; TCRdb's D gene call, TRBD1, goes unchecked for lack of DNA. CDR3 length: 13 amino acids. Germline V CDR1 and CDR2: KGHSH, LQKENI. CDR3 residues: CASCPGQLGEQFF.

This clonotype is deemed medium-sized (0.01 to 0.1%) by its frequency. The V and J genes are TRBV7-2 and TRBJ2-1; TCRdb's D call of TRBD2 is untestable without DNA. Germline-derived CDR1 and CDR2 are SGHTA and FQGNSA. CDR3 length: 16 residues. The CDR3 here is CASSLVSGGAYNEQFF.

This rearrangement joins TRBV19 to TRBJ2-2. The CDR3 spans 13 residues. The V gene's germline CDR1 is LNHDA and CDR2 SQIVND (reference sequence). The CDR3 is CASSIGPAGELFF.

This clonotype is medium-sized (0.01 to 0.1%) by frequency. The gene calls are TRBV6-5 and TRBJ1-1; absent DNA, TCRdb's TRBD1 call cannot be checked. The CDR3 is 14 amino acids. Germline assignment: CDR1 MNHEY and CDR2 SVGAGI. CDR3 amino acids: CASSYHRGSTEAFF.

This clonotype shows up as medium-sized (0.01 to 0.1%) by frequency. The chain joins TRBV28 to TRBJ2-2; TCRdb proposes TRBD2, but this gene call is untestable without DNA. This CDR3 contains 15 residues. Looked up from germline, CDR1 is MDHEN and CDR2 is SYDVKM. CDR3 amino acids: CASTLAGGGTGELFF.

Judged by frequency, this clonotype is medium-sized. The CDR3 sequence is CASSLRRGSTDTQYF. The chain is built from TRBV11-3 and TRBJ2-3. CDR1 is SGHNT and CDR2 is YENEEA in the germline V gene. This CDR3 comprises 15 residues.

The chain uses TRBV7-2 and TRBJ1-5; the D call from TCRdb, TRBD1, cannot be confirmed without DNA. In germline, CDR1 is SGHTA, CDR2 FQGNSA. CDR3 length: 13 residues. The CDR3 reads CASSGDLNQPQHF.

By frequency, this clonotype is large. The chain is built from TRBV3-1 and TRBJ2-4. CDR1 LGHDT and CDR2 YNNKEL come from the germline V gene (reference sequence). The length of the CDR3 is 12 residues. CDR3 amino acids: CASSQGENIQYF. Variable domain in full (rest from reference TRBV3-1 and TRBJ2-4): DTAVSQTPKYLVTQMGNDKSIKCEQNLGHDTMYWYKQDSKKFLKIMFSYNNKELIINETVPNRFSPKSPDKAHLNLHINSLELGDSAVYFCASSQGENIQYFGAGTRLSVL.

The CDR3 sequence: CASSTNRGAWTQYF. The rearrangement links TRBV19 to TRBJ2-5; lacking DNA, the TRBD1 call made by TCRdb goes unchecked. This CDR3 is built from 14 residues. Germline CDR1 LNHDA, CDR2 SQIVND (reference sequence).

This chain joins TRBV27 and TRBJ1-5; the D call from TCRdb, TRBD1, cannot be confirmed without DNA. CDR1 is MNHEY and CDR2 is SMNVEV in the germline V gene (reference sequence). CDR3 length: 13 amino acids. This CDR3 is CASSLGTDQPQHF.

By frequency, this clonotype registers large (0.1 to 1%). The chain joins TRBV3-1 to TRBJ1-1. The CDR3 consists of 14 residues. CDR1 LGHDT and CDR2 YNNKEL come from the germline V gene (reference sequence). The CDR3 here is CASSQARTVSEAFF.

In terms of frequency, this clonotype is medium-sized. The chain links TRBV6-2 or TRBV6-3 to TRBJ2-5; TCRdb reports TRBD1, a call that lacks DNA to check it against. CDR1 MNHEY and CDR2 SVGEGT come from the germline V gene. The CDR3 runs to 16 residues. The chain's CDR3 is CASTTSAGGSLETQYF.

By frequency, this clonotype registers medium-sized. The rearrangement uses TRBV21-1 and TRBJ1-2; TCRdb's D call of TRBD1 is untestable without DNA. TRBV21-1 is tagged as a pseudogene. The CDR3 extends over 16 amino acids. This CDR3 reads CASSKTVPGPTYGYTF.

V gene TRBV5-4 combines with J gene TRBJ2-7; TCRdb names TRBD1, which stays unverified in the absence of DNA. This CDR3 is built from 17 residues. The V gene's germline CDR1 is SGHNT and CDR2 YYREEE (reference sequence). The CDR3 sequence: CASSPGTGGMVGYEQYF.

This clonotype registers medium-sized by frequency. This chain links TRBV12-3 or TRBV12-4 with TRBJ2-5; TCRdb outputs TRBD2, but without DNA this stays unchecked. The CDR3 is 17 amino acids. The CDR3 spells CASSSGGGAELGETQYF.

In terms of frequency, this clonotype is medium-sized (0.01 to 0.1%). The chain combines TRBV5-1 with TRBJ2-1. From germline, CDR1 is SGHRS and CDR2 YFSETQ. CDR3 length equals 15 residues. This CDR3 reads CASSLSGSSYNEQFF. Based on the CDR3 plus reference TRBV5-1 and TRBJ2-1, the full variable domain is KAGVTQTPRYLIKTRGQQVTLSCSPISGHRSVSWYQQTPGQGLQFLFEYFSETQRNKGNFPGRFSGRQFSNSRSEMNVSTLELGDSALYLCASSLSGSSYNEQFFGPGTRLTVL.

This clonotype is identified as medium-sized from frequency. The chain is built from TRBV25-1 and TRBJ1-1; the TCRdb call, TRBD1, lacks DNA for checking. This CDR3 contains 15 residues. The germline V gene has CDR1 MGHDK and CDR2 SYGVNS. The CDR3 here is CASSDGGPPNTEAFF.

By frequency, this clonotype is medium-sized (0.01 to 0.1%). The chain uses TRBV20-1 and TRBJ1-5; with no DNA, the TCRdb D assignment of TRBD1 cannot be verified. CDR1 is DFQATT, CDR2 SNEGSKA, per germline (reference sequence). This CDR3 is 17 amino acids long. CDR3 amino acids: CSATRPRQGRSNQPQHF.

The chain links TRBV18 to TRBJ2-7. The CDR3 spans 13 residues. The V gene's germline CDR1 is KGHSH and CDR2 LQKENI. The chain's CDR3 is CASSSTTSNEQYF.

According to its frequency, this clonotype is large. J is TRBJ1-6 and V is TRBV9; absent DNA, TCRdb's TRBD1 call cannot be checked. The CDR3 is 14 residues long. Germline CDR1 is SGDLS and CDR2 is YYNGEE. The CDR3: CASSRDRGNSPLHF.

According to its frequency, this clonotype is medium-sized. This chain uses TRBV18 with TRBJ2-5. This CDR3 is built from 14 residues. Germline V gene lookup returns CDR1 KGHSH and CDR2 LQKENI. CDR3 amino acids: CASSPPGSQETQYF.

Considering frequency, this clonotype is medium-sized (0.01 to 0.1%). The V gene is TRBV7-2, the J gene TRBJ1-1; absent DNA, TCRdb's TRBD1 call cannot be checked. The CDR3 runs to 14 residues. Germline V lookup: CDR1 SGHTA, CDR2 FQGNSA. The CDR3 here is CASSTRGLSTEAFF.

By frequency, this clonotype is medium-sized. The chain combines TRBV6-5 with TRBJ1-5. The CDR3 runs to 13 residues. Germline V gene data show CDR1 as MNHEY and CDR2 as SVGAGI. CDR3: CASSPREDSPQHF.

Considering frequency, this clonotype is medium-sized. The genes are TRBV6-1 and TRBJ2-3; TCRdb designates TRBD1, a call that cannot be tested without DNA. The CDR3 totals 15 residues. Germline V gene sequence: CDR1 MNHNS, CDR2 SASEGT. The CDR3 here is CASSDRDRVTDTQYF.

By frequency, this clonotype registers medium-sized. The chain joins TRBV2 to TRBJ1-1; the D call from TCRdb, TRBD1, cannot be confirmed without DNA. This CDR3 is 16 amino acids long. CDR1 and CDR2 from the germline V gene are SNHLY and FYNNEI. The CDR3 spells CASSAYRGSMNTEAFF.

This clonotype counts as medium-sized by frequency. This chain uses TRBV10-2 with TRBJ2-7; TCRdb selects TRBD1, and the lack of DNA leaves this call unchecked. CDR1 and CDR2 from the germline V gene are WSHSY and SAAADI. This CDR3 contains 16 residues. CDR3: CASSEPGTGGSYEQYF.

This clonotype is classed as medium-sized by frequency. The chain carries TRBV3-1 and TRBJ1-5. The CDR3 runs to 12 residues. In germline, CDR1 is LGHDT, CDR2 YNNKEL (reference sequence). CDR3 region: CASSQSEGPQHF.

This clonotype ranks as large in terms of frequency. The genes are TRBV10-3 and TRBJ2-6. This CDR3 has 15 residues. Germline CDR1 reads ENHRY; CDR2 reads SYGVKD. CDR3 loop: CAISTPEAGANVLTF.

Frequency places this clonotype as medium-sized (0.01 to 0.1%). The rearrangement joins TRBV12-3 or TRBV12-4 to TRBJ2-7; TCRdb calls TRBD1, which cannot be checked without DNA. This CDR3 contains 15 residues. CDR3: CASSSPGQGFYEQYF.

This clonotype counts as medium-sized by frequency. V usage is TRBV11-2 and J usage is TRBJ1-1. Germline CDR1 and CDR2: SGHAT and FQNNGV. The CDR3 extends over 13 amino acids. CDR3 amino acids: CASSETGNTEAFF.